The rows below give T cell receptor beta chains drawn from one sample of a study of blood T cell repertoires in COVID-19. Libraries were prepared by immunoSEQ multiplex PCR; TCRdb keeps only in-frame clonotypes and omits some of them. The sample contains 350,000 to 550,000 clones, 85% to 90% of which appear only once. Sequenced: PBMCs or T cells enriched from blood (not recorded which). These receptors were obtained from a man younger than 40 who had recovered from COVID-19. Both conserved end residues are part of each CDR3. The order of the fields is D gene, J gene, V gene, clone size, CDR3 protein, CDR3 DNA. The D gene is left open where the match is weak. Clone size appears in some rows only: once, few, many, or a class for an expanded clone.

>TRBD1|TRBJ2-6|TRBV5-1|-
CASSAQGSGANVLTF
TGCGCCAGCAGCGCACAGGGGAGTGGGGCCAACGTCCTGACTTTC
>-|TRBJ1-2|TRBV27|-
CASSSTDTYGYTF
TGTGCCAGCAGTTCAACGGACACCTATGGCTACACCTTC
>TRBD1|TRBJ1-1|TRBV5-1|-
CASSFGQGGTEAFF
TGCGCCAGCAGCTTCGGACAGGGAGGTACTGAAGCTTTCTTT
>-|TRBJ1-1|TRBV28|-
CASSLSFRNTEAFF
TGTGCCAGCAGTTTATCGTTCAGGAACACTGAAGCTTTCTTT
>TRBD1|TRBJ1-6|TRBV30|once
CAWSYRDRYNSPLHF
TGTGCCTGGAGTTACCGGGACAGATATAATTCACCCCTCCACTTT
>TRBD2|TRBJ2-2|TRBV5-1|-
CASSPLAGMDTGELFF
TGCGCCAGCAGCCCCCTAGCGGGAATGGACACCGGGGAGCTGTTTTTT
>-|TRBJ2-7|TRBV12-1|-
CASSFLAGGEQYF
TGTGCCAGCAGCTTCCTTGCCGGGGGGGAGCAGTACTTC
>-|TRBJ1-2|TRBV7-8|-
CASSPSRQRITNYGYTF
TGTGCCAGCAGCCCTTCTAGGCAAAGGATTACTAACTATGGCTACACCTTC
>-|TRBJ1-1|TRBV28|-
CASSLGMNTEAFF
TGTGCCAGCAGTTTAGGCATGAACACTGAAGCTTTCTTT
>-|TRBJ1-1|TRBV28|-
CAILDSRREAFF
TGTGCCATCCTAGACAGCCGCAGGGAAGCTTTCTTT
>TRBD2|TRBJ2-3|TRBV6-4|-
CASRREGEDTQYF
TGTGCCAGCCGGCGGGAGGGCGAGGATACGCAGTATTTT
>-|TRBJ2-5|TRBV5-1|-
CASSFSGQETQYF
TGCGCCAGCAGCTTTAGCGGTCAAGAGACCCAGTACTTC
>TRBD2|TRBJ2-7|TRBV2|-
CASNSGIREQYF
TGTGCCAGCAATAGCGGGATTCGAGAGCAGTACTTC
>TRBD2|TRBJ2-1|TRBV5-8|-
CASSLVLAGAGDEQFF
TGTGCCAGCAGCTTGGTTCTAGCGGGAGCGGGGGATGAGCAGTTCTTC
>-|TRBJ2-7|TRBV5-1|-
CASSITTTGNYEQYF
TGCGCCAGCAGCATCACCACCACAGGGAACTACGAGCAGTACTTC
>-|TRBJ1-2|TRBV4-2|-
CASSQGEGGLFDLYGYTF
TGTGCCAGCAGCCAAGGAGAAGGAGGGTTGTTTGATTTGTATGGCTACACCTTC
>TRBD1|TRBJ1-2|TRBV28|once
CASSTFGQGASGYTF
TGTGCCAGCAGCACCTTCGGACAGGGGGCGAGTGGCTACACCTTC
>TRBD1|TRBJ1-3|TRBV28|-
CACRDDRVVGTIYF
TGTGCCTGCAGGGACGACAGGGTCGTGGGCACCATATATTTT
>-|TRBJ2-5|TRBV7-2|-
CASSPSADQETQYF
TGTGCCAGCAGCCCGTCTGCGGACCAAGAGACCCAGTACTTC
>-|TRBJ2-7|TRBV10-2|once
CASSTLGAGTYEQYF
TGCGCCAGCAGTACCCTGGGGGCGGGCACCTACGAGCAGTACTTC
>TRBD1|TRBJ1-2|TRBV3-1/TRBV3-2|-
CASSPLGQGFYGYTF
TGTGCCAGCAGCCCCCTGGGACAGGGATTCTATGGCTACACCTTC
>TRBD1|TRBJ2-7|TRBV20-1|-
CSAQGVYEQYF
TGCAGTGCTCAGGGGGTTTACGAGCAGTACTTC
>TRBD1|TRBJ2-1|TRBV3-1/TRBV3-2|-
CASSQEPGGHNEQFF
TGTGCCAGCAGCCAAGAGCCAGGGGGCCACAATGAGCAGTTCTTC